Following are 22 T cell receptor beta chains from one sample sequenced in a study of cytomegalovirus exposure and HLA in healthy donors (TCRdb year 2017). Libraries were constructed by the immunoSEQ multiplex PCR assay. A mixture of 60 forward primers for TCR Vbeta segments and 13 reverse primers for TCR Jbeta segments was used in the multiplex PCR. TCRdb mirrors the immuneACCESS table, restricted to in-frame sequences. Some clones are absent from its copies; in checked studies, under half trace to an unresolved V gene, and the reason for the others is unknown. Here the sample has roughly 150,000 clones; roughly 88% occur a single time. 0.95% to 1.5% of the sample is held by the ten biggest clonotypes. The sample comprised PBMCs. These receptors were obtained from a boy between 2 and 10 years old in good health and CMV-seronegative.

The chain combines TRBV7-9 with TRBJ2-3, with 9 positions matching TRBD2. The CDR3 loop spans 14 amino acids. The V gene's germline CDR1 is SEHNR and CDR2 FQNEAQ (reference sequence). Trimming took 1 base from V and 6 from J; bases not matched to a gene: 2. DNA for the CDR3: TGTGCCAGCAGCTTAGATGGACTAGCGGATACGCAGTATTTT. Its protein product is CASSLDGLADTQYF.

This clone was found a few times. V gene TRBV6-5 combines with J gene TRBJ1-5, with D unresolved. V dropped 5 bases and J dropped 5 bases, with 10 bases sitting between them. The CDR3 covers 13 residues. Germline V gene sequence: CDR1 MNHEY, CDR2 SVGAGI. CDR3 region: CASSELRDQPQHF. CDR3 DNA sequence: TGTGCCAGCAGTGAACTTCGAGATCAGCCCCAGCATTTT.

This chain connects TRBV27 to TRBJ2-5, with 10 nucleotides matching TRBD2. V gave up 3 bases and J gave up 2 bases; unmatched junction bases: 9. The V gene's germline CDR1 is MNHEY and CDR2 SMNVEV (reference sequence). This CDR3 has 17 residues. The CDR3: CASSFLLAGDYQETQYF. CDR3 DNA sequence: TGTGCCAGCAGTTTTCTGCTAGCGGGAGATTATCAAGAGACCCAGTACTTC.

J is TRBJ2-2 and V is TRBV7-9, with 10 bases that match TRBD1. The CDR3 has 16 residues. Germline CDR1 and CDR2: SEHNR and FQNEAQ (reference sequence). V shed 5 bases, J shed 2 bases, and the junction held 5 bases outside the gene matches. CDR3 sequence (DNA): TGTGCCAGCAGCCCCCGGGACAGGGGCAACACCGGGGAGCTGTTTTTT. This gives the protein CASSPRDRGNTGELFF.

The CDR3 here is CASSIGQLTASGVSPLHF. CDR3 in DNA: TGTGCCAGTAGTATAGGACAGCTGACGGCGAGCGGGGTCTCACCCCTCCACTTT. V usage is TRBV19 and J usage is TRBJ1-6; D possibly corresponds to TRBD1 (5 bases). The V gene's germline CDR1 is LNHDA and CDR2 SQIVND (reference sequence). CDR3 size: 18 residues. Deletions cut 1 base from V and 10 bases from J, with 23 bases between.

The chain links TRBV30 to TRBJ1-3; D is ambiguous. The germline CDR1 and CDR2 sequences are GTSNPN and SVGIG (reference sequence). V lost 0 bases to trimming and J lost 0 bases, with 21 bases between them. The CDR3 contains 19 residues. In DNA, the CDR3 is TGTGCCTGGAGTGTACGAGACTTCCAGACCGAAAGCTCTGGAAACACCATATATTTT. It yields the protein CAWSVRDFQTESSGNTIYF.

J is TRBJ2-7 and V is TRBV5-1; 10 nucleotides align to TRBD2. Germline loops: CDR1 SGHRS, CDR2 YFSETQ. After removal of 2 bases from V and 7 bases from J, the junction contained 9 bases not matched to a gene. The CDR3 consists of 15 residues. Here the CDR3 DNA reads TGCGCCAGCAGCTTATCTTCTAGCGGGAGTCGGGAGCAGTACTTC. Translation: CASSLSSSGSREQYF. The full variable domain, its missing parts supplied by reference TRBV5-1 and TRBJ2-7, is KAGVTQTPRYLIKTRGQQVTLSCSPISGHRSVSWYQQTPGQGLQFLFEYFSETQRNKGNFPGRFSGRQFSNSRSEMNVSTLELGDSALYLCASSLSSSGSREQYFGPGTRLTVT.

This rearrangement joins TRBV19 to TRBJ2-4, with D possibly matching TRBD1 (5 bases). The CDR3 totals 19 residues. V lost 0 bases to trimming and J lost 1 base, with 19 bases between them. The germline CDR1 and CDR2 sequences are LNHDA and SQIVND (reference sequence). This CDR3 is CASSIDPFTGSSAKNIQYF. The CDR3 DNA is TGTGCCAGTAGTATAGATCCATTCACAGGCTCATCCGCCAAAAACATTCAGTACTTC.

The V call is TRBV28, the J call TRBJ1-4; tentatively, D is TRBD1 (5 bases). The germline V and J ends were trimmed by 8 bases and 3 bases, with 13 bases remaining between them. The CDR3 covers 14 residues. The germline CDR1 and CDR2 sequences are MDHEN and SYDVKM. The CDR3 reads CASQDTYPNEKLFF. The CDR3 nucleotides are TGTGCCAGCCAGGACACCTATCCTAATGAAAAACTGTTTTTT.

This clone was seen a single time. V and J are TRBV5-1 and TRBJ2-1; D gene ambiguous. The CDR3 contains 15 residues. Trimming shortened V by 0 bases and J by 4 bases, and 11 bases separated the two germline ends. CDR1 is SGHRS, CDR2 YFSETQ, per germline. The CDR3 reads CASSLENSRYNEQFF. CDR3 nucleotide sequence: TGCGCCAGCAGCTTGGAGAACTCGCGGTACAATGAGCAGTTCTTC.

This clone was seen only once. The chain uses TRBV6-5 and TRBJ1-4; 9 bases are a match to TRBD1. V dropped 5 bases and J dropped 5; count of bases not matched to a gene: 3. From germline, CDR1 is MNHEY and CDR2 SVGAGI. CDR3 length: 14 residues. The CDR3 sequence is CASSTTGGNEKLFF. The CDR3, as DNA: TGTGCCAGCAGTACGACAGGGGGGAATGAAAAACTGTTTTTT.

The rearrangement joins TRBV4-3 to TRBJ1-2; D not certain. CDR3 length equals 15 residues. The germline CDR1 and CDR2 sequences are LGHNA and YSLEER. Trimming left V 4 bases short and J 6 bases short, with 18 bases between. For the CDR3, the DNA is TGCGCCAGCAGCCCCCGGACGGACTATTGGAATGGCTACACCTTC. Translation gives CASSPRTDYWNGYTF.

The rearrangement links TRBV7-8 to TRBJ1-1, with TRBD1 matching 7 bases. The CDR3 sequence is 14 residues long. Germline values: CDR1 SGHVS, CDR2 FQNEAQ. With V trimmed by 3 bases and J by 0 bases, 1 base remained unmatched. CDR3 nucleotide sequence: TGTGCCAGCAGCTTCGGGACAGTGAACACTGAAGCTTTCTTT. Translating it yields CASSFGTVNTEAFF.

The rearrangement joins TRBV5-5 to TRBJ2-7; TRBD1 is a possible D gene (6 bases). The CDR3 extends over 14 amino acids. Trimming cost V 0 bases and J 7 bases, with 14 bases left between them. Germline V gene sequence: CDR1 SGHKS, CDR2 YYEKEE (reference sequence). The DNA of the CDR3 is TGTGCCAGCAGCTTGGGGGACACCTCTTGGGAGCAGTACGTC. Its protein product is CASSLGDTSWEQYV.

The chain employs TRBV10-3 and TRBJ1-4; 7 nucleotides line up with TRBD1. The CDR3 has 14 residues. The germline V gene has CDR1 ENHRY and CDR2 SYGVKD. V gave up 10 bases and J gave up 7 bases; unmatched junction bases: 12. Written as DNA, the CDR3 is TGTGCCACCGCAGGGGGAGGTTCGGGTGAAAAACTGTTTTTT. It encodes CATAGGGSGEKLFF.

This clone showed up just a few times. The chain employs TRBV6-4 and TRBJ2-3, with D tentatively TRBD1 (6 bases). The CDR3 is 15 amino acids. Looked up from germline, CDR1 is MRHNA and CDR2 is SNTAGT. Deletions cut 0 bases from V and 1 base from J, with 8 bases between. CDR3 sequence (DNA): TGTGCCAGCAGTGACTCGCCAGGGGGCACAGATACGCAGTATTTT. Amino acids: CASSDSPGGTDTQYF.

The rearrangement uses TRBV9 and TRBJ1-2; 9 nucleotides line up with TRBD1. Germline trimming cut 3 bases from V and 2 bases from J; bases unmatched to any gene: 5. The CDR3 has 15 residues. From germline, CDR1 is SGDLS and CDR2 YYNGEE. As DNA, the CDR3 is TGTGCCAGCAGCGCCTGGACAGGGGCGAACTATGGCTACACCTTC. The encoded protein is CASSAWTGANYGYTF.

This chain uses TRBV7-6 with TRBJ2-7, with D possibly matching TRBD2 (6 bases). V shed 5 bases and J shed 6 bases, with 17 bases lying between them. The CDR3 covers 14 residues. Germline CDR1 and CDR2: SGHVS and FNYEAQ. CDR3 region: CASSVDPEGGEQYV. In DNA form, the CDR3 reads TGTGCCAGCAGCGTCGACCCGGAGGGCGGCGAGCAGTACGTC.

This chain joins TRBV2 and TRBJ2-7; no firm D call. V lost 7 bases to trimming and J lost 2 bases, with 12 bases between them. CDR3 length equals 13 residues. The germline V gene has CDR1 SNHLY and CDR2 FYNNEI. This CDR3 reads CASIRHPAYEQYV. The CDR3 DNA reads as TGTGCCAGCATAAGACATCCTGCCTACGAGCAGTACGTC.

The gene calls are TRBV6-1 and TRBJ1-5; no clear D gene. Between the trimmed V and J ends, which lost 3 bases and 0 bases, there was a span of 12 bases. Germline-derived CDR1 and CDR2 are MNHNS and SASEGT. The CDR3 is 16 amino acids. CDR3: CASSEGAEYSNQPQHF. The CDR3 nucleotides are TGTGCCAGCAGTGAGGGAGCAGAATATAGCAATCAGCCCCAGCATTTT.

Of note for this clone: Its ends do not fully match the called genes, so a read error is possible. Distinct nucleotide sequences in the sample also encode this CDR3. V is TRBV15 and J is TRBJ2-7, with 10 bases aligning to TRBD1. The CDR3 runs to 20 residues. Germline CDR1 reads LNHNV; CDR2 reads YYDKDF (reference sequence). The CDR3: CATSRGDRGEVWGFGFEQYF. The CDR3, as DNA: TGCGCCACCAGCAGAGGGGACAGGGGAGAAGTGTGGGGGTTTGGGTTCGAGCAGTACTTC.

CDR3 coding DNA: TGTGCCAGCAGCTTGGGGGGCGCCCTCCCCAATGAGCAGTTCTTC. It codes for CASSLGGALPNEQFF. The V call is TRBV5-6, the J call TRBJ2-1; the D gene is possibly TRBD1 (5 bases). In germline, CDR1 is SGHDT, CDR2 YYEEEE. Trimming left V 0 bases short and J 6 bases short, with 13 bases between. This CDR3 is 15 amino acids long.